Below are 28 T cell receptor beta chains sequenced from a single sample in a study of shared clonotypes between healthy human individuals. Some clones are missing from TCRdb's copy, which holds only in-frame ones; the method was immunoSEQ multiplex PCR. This sample has 2 million to 2.5 million clones, with approximately 96% found just once. The sequenced sample consisted of naive CD4+ T cells sorted from blood. As for subset: CD45RA+ positively selected. The receptors originated from a man younger than 35 in good health.

The chain is built from TRBV5-6 and TRBJ1-1; TRBD1 is a possible D gene (5 bases). The CDR3 spans 13 residues. V lost 5 bases to trimming and J lost 11 bases, with 19 bases between them. Germline CDR1 SGHDT, CDR2 YYEEEE. CDR3 sequence: CASSDSGSLDAFF. The CDR3 region has the DNA TGTGCCAGCAGTGACAGTGGGTCCCTTGACGCTTTCTTT.

The V call is TRBV18, the J call TRBJ2-5; either TRBD1 or TRBD2 may supply D (5 bases each). V dropped 2 bases and J dropped 4 bases, with 20 bases sitting between them. Germline CDR1 reads KGHSH; CDR2 reads LQKENI. The CDR3 length is 17 residues. The chain's CDR3 is CASSPDLTGRDGETQYF. The CDR3 region has the DNA TGTGCCAGCTCACCAGATCTAACGGGCAGGGACGGAGAGACCCAGTACTTC.

The rearrangement joins TRBV29-1 to TRBJ2-7; 11 bases match TRBD2. The V segment lost 4 bases and the J segment 2 bases; nucleotides outside the gene matches: 7. CDR3 length equals 15 residues. CDR1 and CDR2 from the germline V gene are SQVTM and ANQGSEA. This CDR3 reads CSVAPSGGPPYEQYF. Written as DNA, the CDR3 is TGCAGCGTTGCACCTAGCGGGGGGCCTCCCTACGAGCAGTACTTC.

The chain combines TRBV7-9 with TRBJ2-7; 14 bases match TRBD2. V was clipped by 0 bases and J by 3 bases; unmatched bases: 4. This CDR3 has 17 residues. Germline CDR1 is SEHNR and CDR2 is FQNEAQ (reference sequence). The CDR3 region is CASSLAYGTSGSYEQYF. CDR3 nucleotides: TGTGCCAGCAGCTTAGCGTATGGGACTAGCGGGAGCTACGAGCAGTACTTC. Filled out from reference TRBV7-9 and TRBJ2-7, the complete variable domain reads DTGVSQNPRHKITKRGQNVTFRCDPISEHNRLYWYRQTLGQGPEFLTYFQNEAQLEKSRLLSDRFSAERPKGSFSTLEIQRTEQGDSAMYLCASSLAYGTSGSYEQYFGPGTRLTVT.

This clone was recorded only once. V and J are TRBV28 and TRBJ1-3; TRBD1 is a possible D gene (5 bases). The length of the CDR3 is 15 residues. CDR1 MDHEN and CDR2 SYDVKM come from the germline V gene. V lost 5 bases and J lost 4, with 15 bases in between. CDR3 sequence reads: CASSPIQGQGNTIYF. CDR3 bases: TGTGCCAGCAGTCCTATCCAGGGTCAGGGAAACACCATATATTTT.

Regarding this clone: Other DNA sequences from this sample encode an identical CDR3 as well. This rearrangement joins TRBV5-1 to TRBJ1-6, with 8 bases that match TRBD1. The CDR3 consists of 15 residues. V was pared by 0 bases and J by 5 bases, with 1 base of the junction left unmatched. Germline V gene sequence: CDR1 SGHRS, CDR2 YFSETQ. This chain's CDR3 is CASSLVDRDNSPLHF. In DNA form, the CDR3 reads TGCGCCAGCAGCTTGGTGGACAGGGATAATTCACCCCTCCACTTT.

Comment on this clone: Other DNA sequences of this sample code for an identical CDR3. The rearrangement joins TRBV5-1 to TRBJ2-7, with 7 bases identical to TRBD1. Trimming at V came to 5 bases and at J to 2 bases, leaving 4 bases not matched to a gene. The CDR3 runs to 13 residues. Germline CDR1 reads SGHRS; CDR2 reads YFSETQ. CDR3 in DNA: TGCGCCAGCAGTACGGGACAGACCTACGAGCAGTACTTC. As protein: CASSTGQTYEQYF.

This clone was seen a single time. V usage is TRBV6-6 and J usage is TRBJ1-5; 7 bases are a match to TRBD1. The V gene end was trimmed by 5 bases and the J gene end by 7 bases; junction bases not matched to a gene: 11. Germline loops: CDR1 MNHNY, CDR2 SVGAGI (reference sequence). This CDR3 has 15 amino acids. The CDR3: CASSPHNDRVQPQHF. The CDR3 bases are TGTGCCAGCAGTCCTCATAACGACAGGGTGCAGCCCCAGCATTTT.

The rearrangement links TRBV18 to TRBJ1-5, with D perhaps TRBD1 (6 bases). In germline, CDR1 is KGHSH, CDR2 LQKENI. The ends were cut back, 6 bases at V and 4 bases at J, with 19 bases in the middle. The CDR3 is made up of 16 amino acids. The CDR3 DNA reads TGTGCCAGCTCGCCCCAGGGGAAGGTGGGTAATCAGCCCCAGCATTTT. It codes for CASSPQGKVGNQPQHF.

This chain joins TRBV29-1 and TRBJ1-1, with unresolved D. CDR3 length: 13 residues. Germline V gives CDR1 SQVTM, CDR2 ANQGSEA. Trimming cost V 6 bases and J 6 bases, with 17 bases left between them. CDR3 amino acids: CSVDWTWQAEAFF. CDR3 coding DNA: TGCAGCGTAGATTGGACCTGGCAAGCTGAAGCTTTCTTT.

This rearrangement joins TRBV2 to TRBJ1-6; 10 nucleotides line up with TRBD1. The V and J ends lost 6 bases and 9 bases, in that order; junction bases with no gene match: 11. This CDR3 has 16 amino acids. Germline CDR1 SNHLY, CDR2 FYNNEI. CDR3 bases: TGTGCCAGCAGGGGGGACAGGGGAGTTGTCGGTTCACCCCTCCACTTT. This encodes CASRGDRGVVGSPLHF.

V gene TRBV7-2 combines with J gene TRBJ2-1, with 9 bases fitting TRBD1. The junction had 12 bases not matched to a gene; V was cut back by 4 bases and J by 8 bases. The CDR3 runs 16 residues. Germline CDR1 reads SGHTA; CDR2 reads FQGNSA. The CDR3 loop is CASSSRRGTGTDEQFF. CDR3 bases: TGTGCCAGCAGCTCAAGGAGGGGGACAGGGACCGATGAGCAGTTCTTC. Full variable domain (remainder filled in from reference TRBV7-2 and TRBJ2-1): GAGVSQSPSNKVTEKGKDVELRCDPISGHTALYWYRQSLGQGLEFLIYFQGNSAPDKSGLPSDRFSAERTGGSVSTLTIQRTQQEDSAVYLCASSSRRGTGTDEQFFGPGTRLTVL.

The V call is TRBV7-3, the J call TRBJ2-1; TRBD1 matches 9 bases. CDR3 length equals 15 residues. From germline, CDR1 is SGHTA and CDR2 FQGTGA. V lost 1 base, J lost 7 bases, and 5 bases stayed unmatched. The CDR3 region is CASSLMGQGVNEQFF. As DNA, the CDR3 is TGTGCCAGCAGCTTAATGGGACAGGGAGTGAATGAGCAGTTCTTC.

This chain links TRBV5-1 with TRBJ2-3; TRBD1 aligns across 10 bases. The germline CDR1 and CDR2 sequences are SGHRS and YFSETQ. The CDR3 length is 18 residues. V lost 4 bases and J lost 2; bases outside the gene matches: 13. Here the CDR3 reads CASSPLTGQGVVTDTQYF. CDR3 DNA: TGCGCCAGCAGCCCCTTAACCGGACAGGGGGTTGTCACAGATACGCAGTATTTT.

This rearrangement joins TRBV25-1 to TRBJ2-7; a possible D gene is TRBD2 (5 bases). The CDR3 consists of 14 residues. Deletions cut 1 base from V and 3 bases from J, with 10 bases between. CDR1 is MGHDK and CDR2 is SYGVNS in the germline V gene. The chain's CDR3 is CASSESTRYYEQYF. In DNA form, the CDR3 reads TGTGCCAGCAGTGAATCAACTAGATACTACGAGCAGTACTTC.

The rearrangement joins TRBV11-2 to TRBJ1-5; D possibly corresponds to TRBD1 (6 bases). The length of the CDR3 is 13 residues. V dropped 1 base and J dropped 6 bases, with 7 bases sitting between them. Germline V gene data show CDR1 as SGHAT and CDR2 as FQNNGV. The CDR3 sequence: CASSLVGGQPQHF. CDR3 coding DNA: TGTGCCAGCAGCTTAGTAGGGGGTCAGCCCCAGCATTTT. Complete variable domain (other parts from reference TRBV11-2 and TRBJ1-5): EAGVAQSPRYKIIEKRQSVAFWCNPISGHATLYWYQQILGQGPKLLIQFQNNGVVDDSQLPKDRFSAERLKGVDSTLKIQPAKLEDSAVYLCASSLVGGQPQHFGDGTRLSIL.

V gene TRBV6-1 combines with J gene TRBJ1-2; D is ambiguous. V was cut by 7 bases and J by 8 bases, with 14 bases left in between. Germline values: CDR1 MNHNS, CDR2 SASEGT. The CDR3 runs to 12 residues. DNA for the CDR3: TGTGCCAGCACGGAGTCCACTACGGGCTACACCTTC. Protein: CASTESTTGYTF.

This clone was seen once. The V call is TRBV10-3, the J call TRBJ1-1, with D possibly matching TRBD1 (5 bases). The CDR3 totals 15 residues. Germline values: CDR1 ENHRY, CDR2 SYGVKD. V was clipped by 2 bases and J by 1 base, with 11 bases between them. The chain's CDR3 is CAISEMSRANTEAFF. CDR3 sequence (DNA): TGTGCCATCAGTGAGATGAGCAGGGCGAACACTGAAGCTTTCTTT.

This sequence joins TRBV5-1 and TRBJ2-7, with 8 bases aligning to TRBD1. The CDR3 sequence is 15 residues long. Germline assignment: CDR1 SGHRS and CDR2 YFSETQ. V gave up 3 bases and J gave up 2 bases; unmatched junction bases: 7. DNA of the CDR3: TGCGCCAGCAGCTCGGGGGACAGGACCACCTACGAGCAGTACTTC. Protein sequence: CASSSGDRTTYEQYF.

J is TRBJ1-1 and V is TRBV27; TRBD1 agrees at 7 bases. Germline V lookup: CDR1 MNHEY, CDR2 SMNVEV (reference sequence). The junction had 12 bases not matched to a gene; V was cut back by 4 bases and J by 1 base. This CDR3 is 17 amino acids long. The chain's CDR3 is CASSSKLRGQTNTEAFF. The CDR3 bases are TGTGCCAGCAGTTCAAAACTCAGGGGACAGACGAACACTGAAGCTTTCTTT.

J is TRBJ2-1 and V is TRBV7-2, with 7 nucleotides matching TRBD1. Germline loops: CDR1 SGHTA, CDR2 FQGNSA. The trim removed 6 bases at V and 7 bases at J, leaving 9 bases unmatched. This CDR3 region has 14 residues. The CDR3 sequence: CASSSGTAINEQFF. DNA for the CDR3: TGTGCCAGCAGTTCCGGGACAGCCATTAATGAGCAGTTCTTC.

The V call is TRBV28, the J call TRBJ2-5, with D perhaps TRBD1 (6 bases). Trimming took off 4 bases at V and 5 bases at J, with 17 bases between the two ends. CDR3 length: 15 amino acids. Looked up from germline, CDR1 is MDHEN and CDR2 is SYDVKM. The CDR3 is CASSSGTKRMETQYF. For the CDR3, the DNA is TGTGCCAGCAGTTCTGGGACAAAACGGATGGAGACCCAGTACTTC.

This rearrangement joins TRBV5-4 to TRBJ1-2; TRBD1 matches at 9 bases. Trimming removed 4 bases from V and 4 bases from J; junction bases left unmatched: 11. CDR3 size: 16 residues. The germline V gene encodes CDR1 SGHNT and CDR2 YYREEE (reference sequence). CDR3 DNA sequence: TGTGCCAGCAGCCTGGGACAGGGATCGGATATCTATGGCTACACCTTC. This translates into CASSLGQGSDIYGYTF.

This rearrangement joins TRBV7-2 to TRBJ1-4, with 7 bases that match TRBD1. The CDR3 runs 16 residues. The germline V gene has CDR1 SGHTA and CDR2 FQGNSA. The V and J ends lost 5 bases and 2 bases, in that order; junction bases with no gene match: 8. CDR3 loop: CASSQKQGFTNEKLFF. DNA of the CDR3: TGTGCCAGCAGCCAAAAACAGGGGTTCACTAATGAAAAACTGTTTTTT.

The rearrangement links TRBV30 to TRBJ1-6; perhaps TRBD1 as D (5 bases). This CDR3 is built from 13 residues. V dropped 2 bases and J dropped 8 bases, with 10 bases sitting between them. The V gene's germline CDR1 is GTSNPN and CDR2 SVGIG (reference sequence). The CDR3 is CAWSSGNDSPLHF. As DNA, the CDR3 is TGTGCCTGGAGTTCAGGGAATGATTCACCCCTCCACTTT.

In the case of this clone: This sample also contains other DNA sequences that code for the same CDR3. This chain links TRBV27 with TRBJ2-3; D may be TRBD1 or TRBD2 (6 bases each). In germline, CDR1 is MNHEY, CDR2 SMNVEV (reference sequence). The CDR3 extends over 14 amino acids. V lost 6 bases, J lost 3 bases, and 13 bases lay in between. Written as DNA, the CDR3 is TGTGCCAGCAGCCGGGAGAGGGGGACAGATACGCAGTATTTT. Its translation: CASSRERGTDTQYF.

The rearrangement links TRBV5-1 to TRBJ2-1; perhaps TRBD2 as D (5 bases). V gave up 0 bases and J gave up 2 bases, with 9 bases separating them. Per the germline V gene, CDR1 is SGHRS and CDR2 is YFSETQ. CDR3 length equals 15 residues. CDR3 coding DNA: TGCGCCAGCAGCTTGGATGCGGGCGCCTACAATGAGCAGTTCTTC. This codes for CASSLDAGAYNEQFF.

The V gene is TRBV28, the J gene TRBJ2-7; 9 nucleotides align to TRBD1. Unmatched junction bases numbered 8, after V lost 5 bases and J lost 6 bases. Germline CDR1 is MDHEN and CDR2 is SYDVKM. The CDR3 extends over 14 amino acids. As DNA, the CDR3 is TGTGCCAGCAGTATGGGGGACAGGGTCTTCGAGCAGTACTTC. Amino acids: CASSMGDRVFEQYF.